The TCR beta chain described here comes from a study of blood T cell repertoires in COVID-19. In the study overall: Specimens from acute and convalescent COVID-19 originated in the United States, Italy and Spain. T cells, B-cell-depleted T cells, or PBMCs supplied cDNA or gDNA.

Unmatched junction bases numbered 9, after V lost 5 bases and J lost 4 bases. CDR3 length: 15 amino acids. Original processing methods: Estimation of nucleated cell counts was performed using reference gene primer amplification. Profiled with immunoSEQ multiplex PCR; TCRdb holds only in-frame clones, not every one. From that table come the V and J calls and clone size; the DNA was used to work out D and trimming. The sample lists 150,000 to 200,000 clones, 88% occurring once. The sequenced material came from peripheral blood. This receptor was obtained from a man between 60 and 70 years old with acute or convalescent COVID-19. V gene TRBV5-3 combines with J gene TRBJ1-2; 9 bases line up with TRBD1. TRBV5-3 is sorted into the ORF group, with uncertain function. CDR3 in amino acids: CARRNYRTGVYGYTF. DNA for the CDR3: TGTGCCAGAAGGAACTACCGGACAGGGGTCTATGGCTACACCTTC.